A single T cell receptor (beta chain) is shown here with its context. What it recognizes is unknown. This entry is derived from a study of vaccination and CD4 T cells after COVID-19. Study in general: The study collected post-vaccine samples a median around 70 days after dose two, with a range of 14 to 241. General study findings and limits: Although the median of SARS-CoV-2-reactive clonotypes rose from about 22 to 38, the change was not significant.

The study sequenced cultured CD4+ T cell DNA using the Oncomine TCR Beta short-read assay. Using its own MiXCR run on the PCR reads, TCRdb lists one record per CDR3 protein. Among just over 15,000 distinct CDR3 sequences, roughly 74% were seen once, and the ten largest hold roughly 20%. CDR3 size: 15 residues. The ends were cut back, 4 bases at V and 6 bases at J, with 16 bases in the middle. In germline, CDR1 is MNHEY, CDR2 SVGAGI. As to treatment: roughly 10-day PBMC culture with coronavirus spike peptide pools or control peptides (ViraFEST assay). The dates of positive PCR tests extended from March through December 2020 and came before the US Alpha, Beta and Delta variants.

This TCR derives from a human donor who had recovered from COVID-19. The rearrangement joins TRBV6-5 to TRBJ1-5; D not resolved. The sequenced sample was CD4+ T cells from blood, cultured in vitro. CDR3 nucleotide sequence: TGTGCCAGCAGTTCTAGACACCCCGGAGGTCAGCCCCAGCATTTT. Residues: CASSSRHPGGQPQHF.